The 25 T cell receptor beta chains given below trace back to one sample, sequenced in a study of blood T cell repertoires in COVID-19. Using immunoSEQ multiplex PCR, the repertoire was profiled, and TCRdb retains in-frame clones only, with some absent. The data hold more than 150,000 clones, with about four fifths observed a single time. The sequenced sample consisted of peripheral blood. Every receptor here comes from a woman aged 40 to 50 with acute or convalescent COVID-19.

This chain uses TRBV3-1 (or the pseudogene TRBV3-2) with TRBJ2-7; D remains unclear. Germline V gene lookup returns CDR1 LGHDT and CDR2 YNNKEL (reference sequence). With 5 bases removed from V and 3 bases from J, the gap between germline ends came to 17 bases. There are 15 residues in the CDR3. This chain's CDR3 is CASSSTPGSYYEQYF. The DNA of the CDR3 is TGTGCCAGCAGCTCAACCCCCGGTTCCTACTACGAGCAGTACTTC.

The chain links TRBV7-8 to TRBJ2-7; D possibly corresponds to TRBD2 (6 bases). Germline values: CDR1 SGHVS, CDR2 FQNEAQ. The CDR3 consists of 13 residues. V was cut by 4 bases and J by 0 bases, with 7 bases left in between. The CDR3 DNA sequence: TGTGCCAGCAGCTCGGGGGACTCCTACGAGCAGTACTTC. This sequence encodes CASSSGDSYEQYF. The full variable domain, completed using reference TRBV7-8 and TRBJ2-7, is GAGVSQSPRYKVAKRGQDVALRCDPISGHVSLFWYQQALGQGPEFLTYFQNEAQLDKSGLPSDRFFAERPEGSVSTLKIQRTQQEDSAVYLCASSSGDSYEQYFGPGTRLTVT.

The chain links TRBV10-3 to TRBJ1-1; D is unresolved. The ends were cut back, 10 bases at V and 4 bases at J, with 13 bases in the middle. From germline, CDR1 is ENHRY and CDR2 SYGVKD. This CDR3 is 12 amino acids long. This CDR3 reads CARVGGSTEAFF. For the CDR3, the DNA is TGTGCCAGGGTCGGCGGGAGCACTGAAGCTTTCTTT.

The gene calls are TRBV7-9 and TRBJ1-3, with 7 bases identical to TRBD1. The CDR3 runs 17 residues. Looked up from germline, CDR1 is SEHNR and CDR2 is FQNEAQ (reference sequence). With 4 bases clipped from V and 4 bases from J, the junction kept 13 bases outside the gene matches. The CDR3 reads CASSSNRFDRVGNTIYF. The CDR3, as DNA: TGTGCCAGCAGCTCGAACCGATTTGACAGGGTCGGAAACACCATATATTTT.

CDR3 sequence: CASSLSAGELFF. CDR3 nucleotides: TGTGCCAGCAGTCTCAGTGCCGGGGAGCTGTTTTTT. The chain has TRBV28 and TRBJ2-2; D is uncertain. CDR1 MDHEN and CDR2 SYDVKM come from the germline V gene. The CDR3 contains 12 residues. Trimming removed 5 bases at V and 6 bases at J, with 7 bases between.

This clone occurred once. This chain joins TRBV30 and TRBJ2-1; TRBD2 is a possible D gene (6 bases). Germline CDR1 reads GTSNPN; CDR2 reads SVGIG (reference sequence). The germline V and J ends were trimmed by 0 bases and 3 bases, with 18 bases remaining between them. The CDR3 sequence is 17 residues long. CDR3 loop: CAWSVYPVGTYYNEQFF. Written as DNA, the CDR3 is TGTGCCTGGAGTGTATACCCGGTCGGGACTTACTACAATGAGCAGTTCTTC.

This rearrangement joins TRBV5-1 to TRBJ2-1, with unresolved D. Trimming removed 0 bases from V and 5 bases from J, with 9 bases in between. Looked up from germline, CDR1 is SGHRS and CDR2 is YFSETQ. This CDR3 spans 14 amino acids. Here the CDR3 DNA reads TGCGCCAGCAGCTTGGGCGTCGCAAACAATGAGCAGTTCTTC. This gives the protein CASSLGVANNEQFF.

This chain uses TRBV28 with TRBJ1-2; TRBD1 aligns across 7 bases. V shed 5 bases and J 3 bases; nucleotides not matched to a gene: 9. Germline loops: CDR1 MDHEN, CDR2 SYDVKM. The CDR3 has 15 amino acids. CDR3 region: CASSPPGGRDYGYTF. The CDR3 DNA reads as TGTGCCAGCAGTCCGCCAGGGGGAAGAGACTATGGCTACACCTTC.

Only a few counts were recorded for this clone. This rearrangement joins TRBV5-8 to TRBJ1-2, with unresolved D. Germline V gene data show CDR1 as SGHTS and CDR2 as YDEGEE. The CDR3 is 13 amino acids. V was shortened by 4 bases and J by 0 bases, with 7 bases between the two germline ends. CDR3 loop: CASSPLTNYGYTF. The CDR3 DNA reads as TGTGCCAGCAGCCCACTCACTAACTATGGCTACACCTTC.

V is TRBV5-1 and J is TRBJ2-1, with TRBD1 matching 8 bases. Germline V CDR1 and CDR2: SGHRS, YFSETQ. Germline trimming cut 0 bases from V and 5 bases from J; bases unmatched to any gene: 1. The CDR3 is made up of 14 amino acids. This chain's CDR3 is CASSLGDRNNEQFF. The CDR3 DNA is TGCGCCAGCAGCTTGGGGGACAGGAACAATGAGCAGTTCTTC.

This chain joins TRBV28 and TRBJ1-1; 7 bases agree with TRBD1. V trimming: 9 bases; J trimming: 1 base; junction bases outside the gene matches: 26. Germline CDR1 is MDHEN and CDR2 is SYDVKM. This CDR3 has 20 amino acids. As DNA, the CDR3 is TGTGCCAGTTCATTTTGGGCACATAAGGATCGACAGGGAGAGAACACTGAAGCTTTCTTT. It specifies CASSFWAHKDRQGENTEAFF.

The CDR3 DNA reads as TGTGCCAGCAGCTCCACCCTGCTAGCGACCCGCTCCTACGAGCAGTACTTC. Protein product: CASSSTLLATRSYEQYF. The rearrangement joins TRBV7-9 to TRBJ2-7, with D possibly TRBD2 on 6 matching bases. CDR1 and CDR2 (germline): SEHNR, FQNEAQ (reference sequence). There are 17 residues in the CDR3. V was cut by 4 bases and J by 0 bases, with 19 bases left in between.

This chain links TRBV11-2 with TRBJ2-7; TRBD1 matches at 7 bases. CDR1 is SGHAT and CDR2 is FQNNGV in the germline V gene. Losses at the gene ends were 4 bases for V and 3 bases for J; bases not matched to a gene: 3. The CDR3 consists of 13 residues. The CDR3 sequence is CASSSGQSYEQYF. As DNA, the CDR3 is TGTGCCAGCAGCTCGGGACAGAGCTACGAGCAGTACTTC.

This clone was recorded a few times. This sequence joins TRBV28 and TRBJ1-1, with unresolved D. Germline V gene sequence: CDR1 MDHEN, CDR2 SYDVKM. There are 16 residues in the CDR3. Trimming removed 2 bases at V and 4 bases at J, with 17 bases between. CDR3 residues: CASSLRADAAGTEAFF. In DNA, the CDR3 is TGTGCCAGCAGTTTAAGGGCCGACGCCGCGGGCACTGAAGCTTTCTTT.

This chain uses TRBV2 with TRBJ1-3; D is perhaps TRBD1 (5 bases). V dropped 1 base and J dropped 2 bases, with 12 bases sitting between them. This CDR3 spans 16 amino acids. CDR1 is SNHLY and CDR2 is FYNNEI in the germline V gene. CDR3 amino acids: CASSEVGGAPGNTIYF. The CDR3 DNA reads as TGTGCCAGCAGTGAAGTAGGAGGGGCTCCTGGAAACACCATATATTTT.

V and J are TRBV6-5 and TRBJ2-7, with TRBD1 matching 10 bases. The CDR3 runs 13 residues. V gave up 9 bases and J gave up 3 bases; unmatched junction bases: 5. Germline values: CDR1 MNHEY, CDR2 SVGAGI. The CDR3 loop reads CASWDRGIYEQYF. In nucleotides, the CDR3 is TGTGCCAGTTGGGACAGGGGAATCTACGAGCAGTACTTC.

The rearrangement links TRBV6-5 to TRBJ1-6; maybe TRBD1 (5 bases). The germline gives CDR1 MNHEY, CDR2 SVGAGI. The V end lost 7 bases, the J end lost 3 bases, and 10 bases lay between the germline ends. This CDR3 contains 14 residues. In nucleotides, the CDR3 is TGTGCCAGCAAGAAGGGGATCTATAATTCACCCCTCCACTTT. It specifies CASKKGIYNSPLHF.

The chain uses TRBV5-6 and TRBJ1-3; no clear D. V was pared by 1 base and J by 0 bases, with 11 bases between. This CDR3 comprises 16 residues. Looked up from germline, CDR1 is SGHDT and CDR2 is YYEEEE. The CDR3 protein is CASSLSPGPSGNTIYF. In DNA, the CDR3 is TGTGCCAGCAGCTTGTCTCCAGGCCCCTCTGGAAACACCATATATTTT.

This clone was counted a few times. The chain joins TRBV28 to TRBJ2-3; no definite D call. CDR3 length equals 13 residues. With 9 bases removed from V and 0 bases from J, the gap between germline ends came to 10 bases. Germline V gene data show CDR1 as MDHEN and CDR2 as SYDVKM. CDR3 coding DNA: TGTGCCAGAAGCAGGCTGAGCACAGATACGCAGTATTTT. Translating it yields CARSRLSTDTQYF.

V is TRBV19 and J is TRBJ1-2; 8 positions agree with TRBD1. V was clipped by 4 bases and J by 4 bases; unmatched bases: 5. The germline V gene has CDR1 LNHDA and CDR2 SQIVND (reference sequence). CDR3 length: 14 residues. CDR3: CASSTTGVVYGYTF. CDR3 bases: TGTGCCAGTAGTACGACAGGGGTCGTCTATGGCTACACCTTC. The full variable domain, in which reference TRBV19 and TRBJ1-2 provide the parts outside the CDR3, is DGGITQSPKYLFRKEGQNVTLSCEQNLNHDAMYWYRQDPGQGLRLIYYSQIVNDFQKGDIAEGYSVSREKKESFPLTVTSAQKNPTAFYLCASSTTGVVYGYTFGSGTRLTVV.

The chain has TRBV11-2 and TRBJ1-6; D is perhaps TRBD1 (6 bases). V lost 5 bases to trimming and J lost 8 bases, with 19 bases between them. The CDR3 sequence is 16 residues long. Germline V CDR1 and CDR2: SGHAT, FQNNGV. The DNA for the CDR3 is TGTGCCAGCAGCCCCCGACAGGTCAAACGGGATTCACCCCTCCACTTT. This sequence encodes CASSPRQVKRDSPLHF.

The V gene is TRBV19, the J gene TRBJ2-3; D is ambiguous. Germline V gene sequence: CDR1 LNHDA, CDR2 SQIVND (reference sequence). This CDR3 has 15 residues. V was cut by 7 bases and J by 0 bases, with 14 bases left in between. This CDR3 reads CASTLRRGSTDTQYF. The CDR3 coding sequence is TGTGCCAGTACCCTAAGGAGAGGCAGCACAGATACGCAGTATTTT.

The genes are TRBV5-6 and TRBJ2-2; D is possibly TRBD1 (6 bases). The length of the CDR3 is 16 residues. In germline, CDR1 is SGHDT, CDR2 YYEEEE. Trimming removed 0 bases at V and 3 bases at J, with 12 bases between. The CDR3 loop reads CASSLVLGADTGELFF. The CDR3 nucleotides read TGTGCCAGCAGCTTGGTTCTGGGGGCGGACACCGGGGAGCTGTTTTTT.

V and J are TRBV7-8 and TRBJ2-1; 11 bases are shared with TRBD2. Germline V gene data show CDR1 as SGHVS and CDR2 as FQNEAQ. The CDR3 consists of 14 residues. Trimming cost V 2 bases and J 9 bases; bases outside gene matches: 3. The CDR3 loop is CASSLIAGGSEQFF. The DNA for the CDR3 is TGTGCCAGCAGCTTAATAGCGGGAGGGAGTGAGCAGTTCTTC.

V and J are TRBV5-1 and TRBJ2-1, with D tentatively TRBD1 (6 bases). V was pared by 0 bases and J by 4 bases, with 11 bases between. CDR1 is SGHRS, CDR2 YFSETQ, per germline. This CDR3 contains 15 residues. CDR3 nucleotides: TGCGCCAGCAGCTTGGTCGACAGGAGGTACAATGAGCAGTTCTTC. Protein: CASSLVDRRYNEQFF.